The rows below give T cell receptor beta chains drawn from one sample of a study of PD-L1 blockade in urothelial cancer. Assay: immunoSEQ multiplex PCR; the TCRdb copy retains only in-frame clones and omits some. This sample yields tens of thousands of clones, of which roughly 87% are seen a single time; 4.5% belongs to the top ten. Sample: PBMCs, taken around atezolizumab (anti-PD-L1) treatment. The receptors were sampled from a man aged 65-85 years with urothelial cancer. CDR3s include the opening cysteine and the closing phenylalanine or tryptophan. The D gene is left open where the match is weak. Clone size appears in some rows only: once, few, many, or a class for an expanded clone.

few TRBD1 TRBJ1-1 TRBV19 15 CASSGPGQGDTEAFF TGTGCCAGTAGTGGACCGGGACAGGGGGACACTGAAGCTTTCTTT
- - TRBJ2-3 TRBV7-2 15 CASSTRETNTDTQYF TGTGCCAGCAGCACCCGCGAGACTAACACAGATACGCAGTATTTT
few TRBD1 TRBJ1-2 TRBV27 14 CASSSRDRGHGYTF TGTGCCAGCAGTTCCCGGGACAGGGGTCATGGCTACACCTTC
- TRBD2 TRBJ2-1 TRBV27 15 CASSSLAGLYNEQFF TGTGCCAGCAGTTCACTAGCGGGTCTTTACAATGAGCAGTTCTTC
few - TRBJ2-7 TRBV7-9 14 CASSWGGGSYEQYF TGTGCCAGCAGCTGGGGAGGGGGCTCCTACGAGCAGTACTTC
once TRBD1 TRBJ1-5 TRBV7-9 13 CASSEQGNQPQHF TGTGCCAGCAGCGAACAGGGGAATCAGCCCCAGCATTTT
medium-sized - TRBJ2-5 TRBV29-1 11 CSVERQETQYF TGCAGCGTTGAACGCCAAGAGACCCAGTACTTC
- TRBD1 TRBJ1-6 TRBV29-1 14 CSVATGPNNSPLHF TGCAGCGTTGCGACAGGGCCCAACAATTCACCCCTCCACTTT
- - TRBJ1-5 TRBV7-8 15 CASSSQGKSNQPQHF TGTGCCAGCAGCTCGCAGGGCAAAAGCAATCAGCCCCAGCATTTT
- TRBD2 TRBJ2-3 TRBV5-1 12 CASAGDSDTQYF TGCGCCAGCGCGGGAGACTCGGATACGCAGTATTTT
- - TRBJ2-5 TRBV10-2 11 CASSRGETQYF TGCGCCAGCAGCAGGGGAGAGACCCAGTACTTC
few - TRBJ2-7 TRBV28 16 CASSLFRSQGGYEQYF TGTGCCAGCAGTTTGTTCCGGTCCCAGGGGGGTTACGAGCAGTACTTC
- - TRBJ2-1 TRBV20-1 10 CSARIYEQFF TGCAGTGCTAGAATATATGAGCAGTTCTTC
few - TRBJ1-2 TRBV30 12 CAWSVNSYGYTF TGTGCCTGGAGTGTAAACAGCTATGGCTACACCTTC
- TRBD1 TRBJ2-7 TRBV27 14 CASSPHDRGYEQYF TGTGCCAGCAGTCCCCACGACAGGGGCTACGAGCAGTACTTC
- - TRBJ2-7 TRBV6-6 11 CASSSYYEQYF TGTGCCAGCAGTTCCTACTACGAGCAGTACTTC
- - TRBJ1-3 TRBV30 15 CAWSGTARSGNTIYF TGTGCCTGGAGTGGGACAGCGCGCTCTGGAAACACCATATATTTT
- TRBD1 TRBJ1-2 TRBV19 14 CASSIDREGYGYTF TGTGCCAGTAGTATCGACAGGGAAGGGTATGGCTACACCTTC
- - TRBJ2-7 TRBV15 15 CATSRDPGQRYEQYF TGTGCCACCAGCAGAGATCCGGGACAACGCTACGAGCAGTACTTC
- TRBD2 TRBJ2-4 TRBV4-1 14 CASSRLAGQNIQYF TGCGCCAGCAGCCGGCTAGCGGGCCAAAACATTCAGTACTTC
once TRBD1 TRBJ2-1 TRBV29-1 14 CSVEGWTGSNEQFF TGCAGCGTCGAGGGGTGGACAGGTTCCAATGAGCAGTTCTTC
once - TRBJ2-3 TRBV5-5 16 CASSLVPATSTDTQYF TGTGCCAGCAGCTTGGTACCAGCGACTAGCACAGATACGCAGTATTTT
- TRBD2 TRBJ2-1 TRBV4-1 17 CASSPQDLAGSYNEQFF TGCGCCAGCAGCCCCCAGGACTTAGCGGGCTCCTACAATGAGCAGTTCTTC
few - TRBJ1-3 TRBV9 15 CASSVGAGDGNTIYF TGTGCCAGCAGCGTAGGTGCAGGGGATGGAAACACCATATATTTT
- - TRBJ2-7 TRBV6-5 13 CASSSGHYYEQYF TGTGCCAGCAGTTCGGGACACTACTACGAGCAGTACTTC
once - TRBJ2-5 TRBV21-1 18 CASSTALGRGRRRETQYF TGTGCCAGCAGCACCGCTTTAGGCAGGGGGCGGAGGAGGGAGACCCAGTACTTC
- - TRBJ2-7 TRBV11-2 16 CASSLRSRGSSYEQYF TGTGCCAGCAGCTTAAGGTCCCGGGGGTCCTCCTACGAGCAGTACTTC
- TRBD1 TRBJ1-1 TRBV28 15 CASSPRTGGGTEAFF TGTGCCAGCAGTCCCAGGACAGGGGGGGGAACTGAAGCTTTCTTT
- - TRBJ2-5 TRBV14 15 CASSQAWRASETQYF TGTGCCAGCAGCCAAGCCTGGAGGGCCAGTGAGACCCAGTACTTC
- TRBD2 TRBJ2-1 TRBV28 15 CASGGSGGSYNEQFF TGTGCCAGCGGTGGGTCGGGAGGCTCCTACAATGAGCAGTTCTTC
- - TRBJ1-2 TRBV5-1 14 CASSLAPSDYGYTF TGCGCCAGCAGCTTGGCTCCGTCGGACTATGGCTACACCTTC
- TRBD1 TRBJ1-2 TRBV5-8 12 CASSADRVRYTF TGTGCCAGCAGCGCCGACAGGGTTCGCTACACCTTC
- - TRBJ2-1 TRBV30 12 CAWSVQSSEQFF TGTGCCTGGAGTGTACAAAGTAGCGAGCAGTTCTTC
- - TRBJ2-6 TRBV27 13 CASSTSGANVLTF TGTGCCAGCAGTACATCTGGGGCCAACGTCCTGACTTTC
- TRBD2 TRBJ2-5 TRBV5-8 15 CASSLLRSGGETQYF TGTGCCAGCAGCTTGTTGCGGTCGGGGGGAGAGACCCAGTACTTC
- - TRBJ2-2 TRBV4-2 17 CASSQVSGASNTGELFF TGTGCCAGCAGCCAAGTCTCGGGAGCCTCGAACACCGGGGAGCTGTTTTTT
- - TRBJ2-3 TRBV5-4 15 CASSLQGSGTDTQYF TGTGCCAGCAGCTTGCAGGGATCGGGCACAGATACGCAGTATTTT
- TRBD2 TRBJ2-1 TRBV15 19 CATSRDGSGEAGAGNEQFF TGTGCCACCAGCAGAGATGGGAGTGGGGAAGCGGGAGCCGGCAATGAGCAGTTCTTC
- - TRBJ2-3 TRBV5-1 15 CASSLMARGTDTQYF TGCGCCAGCAGCTTGATGGCCAGGGGCACAGATACGCAGTATTTT